A selection of T cell receptor beta chains follows, all from one sample in a study of tumor-infiltrating lymphocytes in primary liver carcinoma. Via MiXCR, TCRdb re-called the multiplex PCR reads, giving one row per CDR3 protein. The sample carries about 310,000 distinct CDR3 sequences, 50% to 60% recorded once. The sequencing sample was made of peripheral blood. These receptor sequences come from a woman in her 30s with primary liver carcinoma and hepatitis B virus infection. Each CDR3 is given with its conserved first and last residue. A D gene is named only where the DNA matches it firmly. Expanded clones get a size class; other rows say once, few or many, or leave the size out.

d_gene: -; v_gene: TRBV29-1; j_gene: TRBJ2-2; abundance: many; CDR3aa: CSVTGTGELFF; CDR3nt: TGCAGCGTAACGGGCACCGGGGAGCTGTTTTTT
d_gene: -; v_gene: TRBV5-6; j_gene: TRBJ1-5; abundance: few; CDR3aa: CASSSSHRTKRAQHF; CDR3nt: TGTGCCAGCAGCTCGTCCCACAGGACAAAACGGGCCCAGCATTTT
d_gene: -; v_gene: TRBV7-9; j_gene: TRBJ1-4; abundance: few; CDR3aa: CASSTRQAGNEKLFF; CDR3nt: TGTGCCAGCAGCACCCGACAGGCCGGGAATGAAAAACTGTTTTTT
d_gene: -; v_gene: TRBV29-1; j_gene: TRBJ2-5; abundance: -; CDR3aa: CSVWGSREAQYF; CDR3nt: TGCAGCGTTTGGGGGAGCCGAGAGGCCCAGTACTTC
d_gene: -; v_gene: TRBV11-3; j_gene: TRBJ1-2; abundance: -; CDR3aa: CASRPSGANCGYTF; CDR3nt: TGTGCCAGCCGCCCCTCAGGGGCCAACTGTGGCTACACCTTC
d_gene: TRBD1; v_gene: TRBV6-5; j_gene: TRBJ1-6; abundance: many; CDR3aa: CASSSDRGHKTLHF; CDR3nt: TGTGCCAGCAGTTCGGACAGGGGGCATAAAACCCTCCACTTT
d_gene: -; v_gene: TRBV6-5; j_gene: TRBJ1-1; abundance: many; CDR3aa: CASSRPAGTEAFF; CDR3nt: TGTGCCAGCAGTCGACCAGCGGGCACTGAAGCTTTCTTT
d_gene: TRBD2; v_gene: TRBV10-2; j_gene: TRBJ2-7; abundance: few; CDR3aa: CASSDLSGSYEQYF; CDR3nt: TGCGCCAGCAGTGACCTTAGCGGGAGTTACGAGCAGTACTTC
d_gene: -; v_gene: TRBV29-1; j_gene: TRBJ1-5; abundance: many; CDR3aa: CSVEYPGGSNQPQHF; CDR3nt: TGCAGCGTTGAATATCCCGGGGGAAGCAATCAGCCCCAGCATTTT
d_gene: TRBD2; v_gene: TRBV6-1; j_gene: TRBJ2-7; abundance: few; CDR3aa: CASSIFLAADYEQYF; CDR3nt: TGTGCCAGCAGTATTTTTCTAGCGGCAGACTACGAGCAGTACTTC
d_gene: TRBD2; v_gene: TRBV6-5; j_gene: TRBJ2-1; abundance: -; CDR3aa: CASRATGTSDYNEQFF; CDR3nt: TGTGCCAGCAGGGCCACTGGGACTAGCGACTACAATGAGCAGTTCTTC
d_gene: -; v_gene: TRBV6-5; j_gene: TRBJ1-5; abundance: many; CDR3aa: CASSYQAAVQPQHF; CDR3nt: TGTGCCAGCAGTTACCAAGCGGCGGTCCAGCCCCAGCATTTT
d_gene: TRBD2; v_gene: TRBV11-1; j_gene: TRBJ2-7; abundance: many; CDR3aa: CASSSSGTSGGLKQYF; CDR3nt: TGTGCCAGCAGCTCCTCCGGGACTAGCGGGGGTCTCAAGCAGTACTTC
d_gene: -; v_gene: TRBV7-8; j_gene: TRBJ2-2; abundance: few; CDR3aa: CASSLLWGNTGELFF; CDR3nt: TGTGCCAGCAGCTTACTTTGGGGAAACACCGGGGAGCTGTTTTTT
d_gene: TRBD1; v_gene: TRBV11-2; j_gene: TRBJ2-5; abundance: -; CDR3aa: CASNQGTGRETQYF; CDR3nt: TGTGCCAGCAATCAAGGGACAGGGCGAGAGACCCAGTACTTC
d_gene: -; v_gene: TRBV29-1; j_gene: TRBJ2-1; abundance: many; CDR3aa: CSATGSSYNEQFF; CDR3nt: TGCAGCGCCACGGGGAGCTCCTACAATGAGCAGTTCTTC
d_gene: TRBD1; v_gene: TRBV12-5; j_gene: TRBJ1-2; abundance: -; CDR3aa: CASGLDRTGNRYGYTF; CDR3nt: TGTGCTAGTGGTTTGGACCGGACAGGGAATAGATATGGCTACACCTTC
d_gene: -; v_gene: TRBV11-2; j_gene: TRBJ2-2; abundance: many; CDR3aa: CASSPRQAANTGELFF; CDR3nt: TGTGCCAGCAGCCCTAGACAGGCCGCGAACACCGGGGAGCTGTTTTTT
d_gene: TRBD1; v_gene: TRBV29-1; j_gene: TRBJ2-5; abundance: many; CDR3aa: CSARPGTVGSETQYF; CDR3nt: TGCAGCGCCCGGCCCGGGACAGTGGGTTCGGAGACCCAGTACTTC
d_gene: -; v_gene: TRBV11-3; j_gene: TRBJ1-6; abundance: -; CDR3aa: CVSSRRVRNSPLHF; CDR3nt: TGTGTCAGCAGCCGCAGGGTTCGGAATTCACCCCTCCATTTT
d_gene: TRBD1; v_gene: TRBV9; j_gene: TRBJ2-5; abundance: -; CDR3aa: CASSGTGTGKETQYF; CDR3nt: TGTGCCAGCAGCGGGACCGGGACAGGGAAGGAGACCCAGTACTTC
d_gene: -; v_gene: TRBV28; j_gene: TRBJ2-7; abundance: once; CDR3aa: CASSSPHGSYEQYF; CDR3nt: TGTGCCAGCAGTTCCCCCCACGGTTCCTACGAGCAGTACTTC
d_gene: -; v_gene: TRBV4-1; j_gene: TRBJ2-5; abundance: -; CDR3aa: CASSPAGQRLETQYF; CDR3nt: TGCGCCAGCAGCCCCGCAGGACAGCGCCTTGAGACCCAGTACTTC
d_gene: -; v_gene: TRBV6-2/TRBV6-3; j_gene: TRBJ2-1; abundance: -; CDR3aa: CASRKVGSSYNEQFF; CDR3nt: TGTGCCAGCCGTAAGGTGGGGAGCTCCTACAATGAGCAGTTCTTC
d_gene: -; v_gene: TRBV4-2; j_gene: TRBJ2-5; abundance: many; CDR3aa: CASSQDLTTQETQYF; CDR3nt: TGTGCCAGCAGCCAAGATTTGACAACCCAAGAGACCCAGTACTTC
d_gene: -; v_gene: TRBV6-5; j_gene: TRBJ2-1; abundance: -; CDR3aa: CACGYSGLGYNEQFF; CDR3nt: TGTGCCTGCGGTTACTCGGGTCTGGGCTACAATGAGCAGTTCTTC
d_gene: TRBD2; v_gene: TRBV6-5; j_gene: TRBJ2-7; abundance: few; CDR3aa: CASSYSASGIHEQYF; CDR3nt: TGTGCCAGCAGTTACTCAGCTAGCGGGATCCACGAGCAGTACTTC
d_gene: -; v_gene: TRBV6-2/TRBV6-3; j_gene: TRBJ2-2; abundance: -; CDR3aa: CASSYPGWNTGELFF; CDR3nt: TGTGCCAGCAGTTATCCCGGTTGGAACACCGGGGAGCTGTTTTTT
d_gene: -; v_gene: TRBV6-6; j_gene: TRBJ2-7; abundance: few; CDR3aa: CASRDFRLWYEQYF; CDR3nt: TGTGCCAGCAGGGACTTCCGTCTTTGGTACGAGCAGTACTTC
d_gene: TRBD2; v_gene: TRBV6-5; j_gene: TRBJ2-3; abundance: -; CDR3aa: CASKTLAGGTDTQYF; CDR3nt: TGTGCCAGCAAGACCCTAGCGGGAGGCACAGATACGCAGTATTTT
d_gene: -; v_gene: TRBV29-1; j_gene: TRBJ2-5; abundance: -; CDR3aa: CSGLRSGETQYF; CDR3nt: TGCAGCGGACTAAGGTCTGGGGAGACCCAGTACTTC
d_gene: TRBD1; v_gene: TRBV2; j_gene: TRBJ2-1; abundance: -; CDR3aa: CASRTPIVGQGSHSYNEQFF; CDR3nt: TGTGCCAGCAGGACCCCAATCGTGGGACAGGGGTCACACTCCTACAATGAGCAGTTCTTC
d_gene: -; v_gene: TRBV29-1; j_gene: TRBJ2-5; abundance: many; CDR3aa: CSVADGGETQYF; CDR3nt: TGCAGCGTTGCAGACGGTGGAGAGACCCAGTACTTC
d_gene: TRBD2; v_gene: TRBV5-4; j_gene: TRBJ2-7; abundance: few; CDR3aa: CASSLDGGGNYEQYF; CDR3nt: TGTGCCAGCAGCTTGGACGGCGGGGGAAATTACGAGCAGTACTTC
d_gene: -; v_gene: TRBV7-9; j_gene: TRBJ2-5; abundance: many; CDR3aa: CASSPRGDSAETQYF; CDR3nt: TGTGCCAGCAGCCCCCGAGGAGATAGCGCGGAGACCCAGTACTTC
d_gene: -; v_gene: TRBV14; j_gene: TRBJ1-1; abundance: -; CDR3aa: CASSQFSPNTGAFF; CDR3nt: TGTGCCAGCAGCCAATTCTCCCCGAACACTGGAGCTTTCTTT
d_gene: -; v_gene: TRBV6-6; j_gene: TRBJ2-5; abundance: many; CDR3aa: CASSQKQTQYF; CDR3nt: TGTGCCAGCTCACAAAAACAGACCCAGTACTTC
d_gene: TRBD1; v_gene: TRBV28; j_gene: TRBJ2-7; abundance: few; CDR3aa: CASITGVLNEQYF; CDR3nt: TGTGCCAGCATAACAGGGGTCTTGAACGAGCAGTACTTC
d_gene: -; v_gene: TRBV30; j_gene: TRBJ2-4; abundance: few; CDR3aa: CAWDRDTTNGNIQYF; CDR3nt: TGTGCCTGGGATCGGGACACTACTAACGGAAACATTCAGTACTTC
d_gene: -; v_gene: TRBV14; j_gene: TRBJ1-1; abundance: many; CDR3aa: CASSQELNTEAFF; CDR3nt: TGTGCCAGCAGCCAAGAACTGAACACTGAAGCTTTCTTT
d_gene: TRBD1; v_gene: TRBV5-4; j_gene: TRBJ1-2; abundance: many; CDR3aa: CASSLGQGEYGYTF; CDR3nt: TGTGCCAGCAGCTTGGGACAGGGAGAATATGGCTACACCTTC
d_gene: -; v_gene: TRBV11-2; j_gene: TRBJ2-1; abundance: once; CDR3aa: CASSSKTNCNVQFF; CDR3nt: TGTGCCAGCAGCTCCAAAACTAATTGCAATGTGCAGTTCTTC
d_gene: -; v_gene: TRBV6-1; j_gene: TRBJ2-1; abundance: -; CDR3aa: CASRVTGREEQFF; CDR3nt: TGTGCCAGCAGAGTTACAGGGCGGGAAGAGCAGTTCTTC
d_gene: -; v_gene: TRBV11-2; j_gene: TRBJ1-4; abundance: -; CDR3aa: CTSSLLAWTTNEKLFF; CDR3nt: TGTACCAGCAGCTTACTCGCATGGACAACTAATGAAAAACTGTTTTTT
d_gene: -; v_gene: TRBV5-4; j_gene: TRBJ2-1; abundance: few; CDR3aa: CASSLGQSGRVVF; CDR3nt: TGTGCCAGCAGCTTGGGTCAGTCAGGGCGGGTAGTCTTC
d_gene: TRBD2; v_gene: TRBV6-5; j_gene: TRBJ2-5; abundance: -; CDR3aa: CANRATSRGTQYF; CDR3nt: TGTGCCAACAGAGCGACTAGCAGAGGGACCCAGTACTTC
d_gene: -; v_gene: TRBV28; j_gene: TRBJ2-7; abundance: -; CDR3aa: CASSPVGARAGEQYF; CDR3nt: TGTGCCAGCAGTCCCGTTGGGGCGCGGGCAGGGGAGCAGTACTTC
d_gene: TRBD2; v_gene: TRBV12-5; j_gene: TRBJ2-1; abundance: -; CDR3aa: CASGFPFPSGRVYNVQFF; CDR3nt: TGTGCTAGTGGTTTCCCGTTCCCTAGCGGGAGGGTTTACAATGTGCAGTTCTTC
d_gene: -; v_gene: TRBV4-1; j_gene: TRBJ1-1; abundance: -; CDR3aa: CASSQDVTGDEAFF; CDR3nt: TGCGCCAGCAGCCAAGATGTAACCGGGGATGAAGCTTTCTTT
d_gene: -; v_gene: TRBV29-1; j_gene: TRBJ2-1; abundance: -; CDR3aa: CSVDSSGVNEQFF; CDR3nt: TGCAGCGTTGATAGTTCAGGGGTTAATGAGCAGTTCTTC
d_gene: -; v_gene: TRBV4-1; j_gene: TRBJ2-2; abundance: many; CDR3aa: CASSPSARGELFF; CDR3nt: TGCGCCAGCAGCCCCAGCGCGAGGGGGGAGCTGTTTTTT
d_gene: -; v_gene: TRBV11-2; j_gene: TRBJ2-7; abundance: once; CDR3aa: CACSLGFVAGGQYF; CDR3nt: TGTGCCTGCAGCTTAGGGTTTGTGGCCGGCGGGCAGTACTTC
d_gene: -; v_gene: TRBV6-5; j_gene: TRBJ2-5; abundance: -; CDR3aa: CAGVQAREETQYF; CDR3nt: TGTGCCGGAGTCCAGGCAAGGGAAGAGACCCAGTACTTC
d_gene: TRBD1; v_gene: TRBV5-1; j_gene: TRBJ2-1; abundance: few; CDR3aa: CASSADRFNEQFF; CDR3nt: TGCGCCAGCAGCGCGGACAGGTTCAATGAGCAGTTCTTC
d_gene: -; v_gene: TRBV30; j_gene: TRBJ2-7; abundance: -; CDR3aa: CAWGDRYYEQYF; CDR3nt: TGTGCCTGGGGAGACAGGTATTATGAGCAGTACTTC